Listed below are T cell receptor beta chains from one sample, sequenced in a study of CD8+ T cells in alopecia areata. Profiling relied on immunoSEQ multiplex PCR, and the TCRdb table lists in-frame clones only, not all of them. The sample comprises about 100,000 clones, 45% to 70% of which are singletons, and 20% rests with the top ten. Sequencing was performed on CD8+ T cells sorted from blood. The source is a human donor in good health. Both conserved end residues are part of each CDR3. The order of the fields is V gene, clone size, D gene, J gene, CDR3 protein, CDR3 DNA. The D gene is left open where the match is weak. Some rows mark clone size as missing; the rest say once, few, many or name a class of expanded clone.

>TRBV27|NA|NA|TRBJ1-2
CASSPLTGHNYGYTF
TGTGCCAGCAGTCCCCTGACGGGCCATAACTATGGCTACACCTTC
>TRBV30|NA|NA|TRBJ2-2
CACKGLLTGELFF
TGTGCCTGTAAGGGACTGTTGACCGGGGAGCTGTTTTTT
>TRBV7-9|once|NA|TRBJ2-4
CASSPPLRDLAKNIQYF
TGTGCCAGCAGCCCACCCCTCAGGGACCTAGCCAAAAACATTCAGTACTTC
>TRBV5-6|NA|NA|TRBJ2-2
CASSHRGYTGELFF
TGTGCCAGCAGCCACCGGGGGTACACCGGGGAGCTGTTTTTT
>TRBV7-9|NA|TRBD1|TRBJ2-5
CASSPRPWTGQETQYF
TGTGCCAGCAGCCCCCGCCCTTGGACAGGGCAAGAGACCCAGTACTTC
>TRBV14|many|NA|TRBJ2-3
CASSQDGQERGTDTQYF
TGTGCCAGCAGCCAAGACGGGCAGGAAAGAGGGACAGATACGCAGTATTTT
>TRBV7-9|NA|TRBD2|TRBJ2-1
CASSSAGTHEQFF
TGTGCCAGCAGCTCAGCGGGGACCCATGAGCAGTTCTTC
>TRBV12-5|few|NA|TRBJ1-1
CASGSTGGTEAFF
TGTGCTAGTGGTTCGACGGGTGGGACTGAAGCTTTCTTT
>TRBV29-1|NA|NA|TRBJ1-2
CSVEDDRVNYGYTF
TGCAGCGTTGAAGATGATAGGGTAAACTATGGCTACACCTTC
>TRBV19|NA|TRBD2|TRBJ2-1
CASSMGGGASNEQFF
TGTGCCAGTAGTATGGGCGGGGGGGCATCCAATGAGCAGTTCTTC
>TRBV30|NA|TRBD1|TRBJ1-1
CAWSSLHRGPSNTEAFF
TGTGCCTGGAGTTCCCTCCACAGGGGGCCGTCGAACACTGAAGCTTTCTTT
>TRBV29-1|NA|NA|TRBJ1-2
CSVLQGLYGYTF
TGCAGCGTCCTACAGGGCCTCTATGGCTACACCTTC
>TRBV30|NA|NA|TRBJ2-7
CAWAPGGAERYEQYF
TGTGCCTGGGCCCCAGGAGGGGCGGAGAGGTACGAGCAGTACTTC
>TRBV15|NA|NA|TRBJ2-5
CATSRGGRLQETQYF
TGTGCCACCAGCAGAGGTGGGCGACTGCAAGAGACCCAGTACTTC